This TCR beta chain was identified during a study of blood T cells in healthy people across ages. Study-level points and caveats: Diversity of TCR beta per million T cells declined in a roughly linear way with age. Percentage of naive T cells showed a strong correlation with TCR beta diversity. Whereas aged donors had fewer naive CD4+ cells, long-lived donors had more of them and higher diversity.

With a J-beta primer mix and a sample-barcoded 5' primer, a second PCR ran roughly 6 to 11 cycles. Each TCR beta cDNA got a 12-nucleotide random molecular identifier. MiXCR was run by TCRdb on the 5' RACE reads, yielding one entry per CDR3 protein. The profile shows hundreds of thousands of distinct CDR3 sequences, approximately 49% of them singletons. Notes on this clonotype: What it binds is not known.

The germline gives CDR1 PRHDT, CDR2 FYEKMQ (reference sequence). The CDR3 totals 19 residues. Trimming took off 7 bases at V and 0 bases at J, with 22 bases between the two ends. The rearrangement uses TRBV13 and TRBJ2-6; tentative D call: TRBD1 (5 bases). Sequencing input: blood. The receptor was derived from an older woman in good health. DNA for the CDR3: TGTGCCAGCACCCAAAGACAGCCTTTGCCTCTCTCTGGGGCCAACGTCCTGACTTTC. Its protein is CASTQRQPLPLSGANVLTF.